The 27 T cell receptor beta chains listed next were all sequenced from one sample in a study of monozygotic twins with inflammatory bowel disease. TCRdb reanalyzed the 5' RACE reads, giving one entry per CDR3 protein sequence and no DNA. The repertoire table contains over 200,000 distinct CDR3 sequences. The sequenced sample consisted of blood. The receptor source for this set is a human donor with ulcerative colitis or Crohn's disease, or a healthy co-twin of an affected twin (not recorded which).

The CDR3 loop reads CAWLAGGSYNEQFF. V is TRBV30 and J is TRBJ2-1; TCRdb indicates TRBD2, and absent DNA this call remains unverified. Germline V lookup: CDR1 GTSNPN, CDR2 SVGIG (reference sequence). CDR3 length: 14 residues.

The chain carries TRBV20-1 and TRBJ2-1; TCRdb designates TRBD2, a call that cannot be tested without DNA. Germline V lookup: CDR1 DFQATT, CDR2 SNEGSKA (reference sequence). CDR3 size: 17 residues. CDR3 in amino acids: CSARALAGGPTHNEQFF.

V gene TRBV27 combines with J gene TRBJ2-7; the TCRdb D gene call, TRBD1, has no DNA to confirm it. CDR1 is MNHEY, CDR2 SMNVEV, per germline (reference sequence). CDR3 length equals 14 residues. This chain's CDR3 is CTSSLGGKGYEQYF.

The rearrangement joins TRBV25-1 to TRBJ1-1. The CDR3 runs 13 residues. CDR1 and CDR2 from the germline V gene are MGHDK and SYGVNS. CDR3 loop: CASSELGDTEAFF.

The chain couples TRBV29-1 to TRBJ2-3; the D gene TCRdb calls, TRBD1, cannot be checked with no DNA. Germline CDR1 and CDR2: SQVTM and ANQGSEA. The CDR3 is made up of 11 amino acids. CDR3 protein: CSLGGGDTQYF.

The V and J genes are TRBV28 and TRBJ2-5; the D gene TCRdb calls, TRBD1, cannot be checked with no DNA. Germline V gives CDR1 MDHEN, CDR2 SYDVKM. The CDR3 is made up of 14 amino acids. The chain's CDR3 is CASSLRGGQETQYF. Full variable domain (rest looked up from reference TRBV28 and TRBJ2-5): DVKVTQSSRYLVKRTGEKVFLECVQDMDHENMFWYRQDPGLGLRLIYFSYDVKMKEKGDIPEGYSVSREKKERFSLILESASTNQTSMYLCASSLRGGQETQYFGPGTRLLVL.

The chain links TRBV15 to TRBJ1-5. The CDR3 covers 12 residues. Germline V gene lookup returns CDR1 LNHNV and CDR2 YYDKDF (reference sequence). CDR3 sequence: CATSYINQPQHF.

The chain couples TRBV5-6 to TRBJ1-2; the TCRdb call, TRBD1, lacks DNA for checking. There are 13 residues in the CDR3. Looked up from germline, CDR1 is SGHDT and CDR2 is YYEEEE. CDR3 amino acids: CASSAGTLYGYTF.

This sequence joins TRBV6-2 or TRBV6-3 and TRBJ2-7. This CDR3 is 16 amino acids long. From germline, CDR1 is MNHEY and CDR2 SVGEGT. Here the CDR3 reads CASSYSGPGIPYEQYF.

The chain uses TRBV5-5 and TRBJ2-1. The CDR3 runs to 13 residues. Germline V gene lookup returns CDR1 SGHKS and CDR2 YYEKEE (reference sequence). The CDR3 region is CASSFYVGSGQFF.

The chain carries TRBV5-1 and TRBJ1-6; TCRdb's D call of TRBD1 is untestable without DNA. The CDR3 consists of 15 residues. Germline CDR1 reads SGHRS; CDR2 reads YFSETQ. CDR3 protein: CASSLVEGTNSPLHF.

This chain connects TRBV20-1 to TRBJ1-2; TCRdb names TRBD1, which stays unverified in the absence of DNA. The CDR3 length is 16 residues. CDR1 DFQATT and CDR2 SNEGSKA come from the germline V gene (reference sequence). The CDR3 loop is CSARAPGDREGYGYTF.

V usage is TRBV28 and J usage is TRBJ1-1; TCRdb lists TRBD1, though no DNA is available to test this call. The CDR3 spans 17 residues. Germline-derived CDR1 and CDR2 are MDHEN and SYDVKM. This CDR3 is CASSPDSWGVGNTEAFF.

This chain uses TRBV20-1 with TRBJ2-3; TCRdb indicates TRBD2, and absent DNA this call remains unverified. The germline V gene encodes CDR1 DFQATT and CDR2 SNEGSKA (reference sequence). The CDR3 sequence is 11 residues long. The CDR3 loop is CSASSGGTQYF.

CDR3 protein: CASSLVGTGVTYEQYF. V is TRBV7-9 and J is TRBJ2-7; checking the TCRdb D call of TRBD1 is not possible without DNA. CDR1 is SEHNR and CDR2 is FQNEAQ in the germline V gene (reference sequence). The CDR3 consists of 16 residues.

The J gene is TRBJ2-1, the V gene TRBV12-3 or TRBV12-4; TCRdb's D call of TRBD2 is untestable without DNA. The CDR3 loop spans 15 amino acids. Here the CDR3 reads CASSPTSGLTNEQFF.

The V call is TRBV28, the J call TRBJ1-1; TCRdb's D gene call, TRBD1, goes unchecked for lack of DNA. There are 15 residues in the CDR3. Germline assignment: CDR1 MDHEN and CDR2 SYDVKM. CDR3 sequence reads: CASSLLGTPGTEAFF. Full variable domain (rest looked up from reference TRBV28 and TRBJ1-1): DVKVTQSSRYLVKRTGEKVFLECVQDMDHENMFWYRQDPGLGLRLIYFSYDVKMKEKGDIPEGYSVSREKKERFSLILESASTNQTSMYLCASSLLGTPGTEAFFGQGTRLTVV.

J is TRBJ1-1 and V is TRBV5-1; TCRdb names TRBD1, which stays unverified in the absence of DNA. CDR1 is SGHRS and CDR2 is YFSETQ in the germline V gene. CDR3 size: 16 residues. The CDR3 sequence: CASSKMGERMNTEAFF.

The V and J genes are TRBV27 and TRBJ1-1. The CDR3 extends over 16 amino acids. Germline CDR1 MNHEY, CDR2 SMNVEV (reference sequence). The CDR3 loop reads CASSRASAGPNTEAFF.

The CDR3 loop is CASSSGTSGSGARETQYF. V and J are TRBV5-4 and TRBJ2-5; checking the TCRdb D call of TRBD2 is not possible without DNA. Germline lookup yields CDR1 SGHNT and CDR2 YYREEE (reference sequence). CDR3 length equals 18 residues.

V is TRBV5-5 and J is TRBJ2-1; TCRdb selects TRBD1, and the lack of DNA leaves this call unchecked. CDR3 length: 17 amino acids. CDR1 and CDR2 from the germline V gene are SGHKS and YYEKEE (reference sequence). CDR3 in amino acids: CASSLSWTAPPYNEQFF. The full variable domain, with the rest looked up from reference TRBV5-5 and TRBJ2-1, is DAGVTQSPTHLIKTRGQQVTLRCSPISGHKSVSWYQQVLGQGPQFIFQYYEKEERGRGNFPDRFSARQFPNYSSELNVNALLLGDSALYLCASSLSWTAPPYNEQFFGPGTRLTVL.

V is TRBV11-3 and J is TRBJ2-1. Germline V gene lookup returns CDR1 SGHNT and CDR2 YENEEA. This CDR3 is 13 amino acids long. The CDR3 loop reads CASSFDKGYEQFF. Variable domain in full (rest from reference TRBV11-3 and TRBJ2-1): EAGVVQSPRYKIIEKKQPVAFWCNPISGHNTLYWYLQNLGQGPELLIRYENEEAVDDSQLPKDRFSAERLKGVDSTLKIQPAELGDSAVYLCASSFDKGYEQFFGPGTRLTVL.

J is TRBJ1-2 and V is TRBV27; TCRdb indicates TRBD1, and absent DNA this call remains unverified. This CDR3 has 13 residues. Germline V lookup: CDR1 MNHEY, CDR2 SMNVEV (reference sequence). CDR3 residues: CASSFQAASGYTF.

V usage is TRBV19 and J usage is TRBJ2-1; the D gene TCRdb calls, TRBD1, cannot be checked with no DNA. This CDR3 has 13 residues. The germline V gene encodes CDR1 LNHDA and CDR2 SQIVND (reference sequence). The CDR3 protein is CASSGWDRNEQFF.

This chain links TRBV7-2 with TRBJ2-3; TCRdb proposes TRBD2, but this gene call is untestable without DNA. CDR1 SGHTA and CDR2 FQGNSA come from the germline V gene. This CDR3 has 16 amino acids. The CDR3 region is CASSQLAARGTDTQYF.

V usage is TRBV5-1 and J usage is TRBJ1-1. Germline values: CDR1 SGHRS, CDR2 YFSETQ. The CDR3 totals 15 residues. The CDR3 loop is CASSLEAGIQTEAFF.

This chain connects TRBV13 to TRBJ1-3; the TCRdb call, TRBD1, lacks DNA for checking. Germline V gives CDR1 PRHDT, CDR2 FYEKMQ (reference sequence). The CDR3 runs to 15 residues. CDR3 region: CVSSLGRTGGNTIYF. Full variable domain (rest looked up from reference TRBV13 and TRBJ1-3): AAGVIQSPRHLIKEKRETATLKCYPIPRHDTVYWYQQGPGQDPQFLISFYEKMQSDKGSIPDRFSAQQFSDYHSELNMSSLELGDSALYFCVSSLGRTGGNTIYFGEGSWLTVV.